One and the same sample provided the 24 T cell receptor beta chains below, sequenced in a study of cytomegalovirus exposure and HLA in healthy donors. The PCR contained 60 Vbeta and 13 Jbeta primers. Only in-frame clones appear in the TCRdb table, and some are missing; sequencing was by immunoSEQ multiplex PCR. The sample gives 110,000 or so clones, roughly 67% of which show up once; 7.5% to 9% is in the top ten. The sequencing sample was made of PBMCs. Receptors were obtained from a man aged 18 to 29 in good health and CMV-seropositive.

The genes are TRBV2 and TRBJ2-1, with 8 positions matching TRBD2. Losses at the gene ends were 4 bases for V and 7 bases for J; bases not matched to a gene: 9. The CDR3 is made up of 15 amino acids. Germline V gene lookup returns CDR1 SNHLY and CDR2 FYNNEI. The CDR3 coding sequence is TGTGCCAGCAGTGGGGTCGGGGGGGGCGCGAATGAGCAGTTCTTC. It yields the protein CASSGVGGGANEQFF.

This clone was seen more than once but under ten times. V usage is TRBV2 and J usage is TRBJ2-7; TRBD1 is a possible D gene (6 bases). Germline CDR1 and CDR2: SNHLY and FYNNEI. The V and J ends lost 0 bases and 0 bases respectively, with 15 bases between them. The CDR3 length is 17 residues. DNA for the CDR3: TGTGCCAGCAGTGAAGCGCTTCGTCAGGGGTACTCCTACGAGCAGTACGTC. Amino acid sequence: CASSEALRQGYSYEQYV.

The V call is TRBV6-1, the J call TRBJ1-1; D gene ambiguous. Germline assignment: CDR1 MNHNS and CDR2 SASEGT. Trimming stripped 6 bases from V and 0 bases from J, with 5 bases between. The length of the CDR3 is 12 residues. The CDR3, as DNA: TGTGCCAGCAGGGAGATGAACACTGAAGCTTTCTTT. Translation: CASREMNTEAFF.

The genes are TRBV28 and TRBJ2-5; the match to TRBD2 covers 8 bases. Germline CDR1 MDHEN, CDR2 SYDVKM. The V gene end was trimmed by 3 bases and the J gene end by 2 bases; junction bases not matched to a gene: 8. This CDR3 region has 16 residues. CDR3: CASSLSGGPWQETQYF. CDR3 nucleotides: TGTGCCAGCAGTTTGTCGGGGGGGCCGTGGCAAGAGACCCAGTACTTC.

CDR3 nucleotides: TGTGCCAGCAGCGTCGCTAGCGGACCCTACGAGCAGTACTTC. Residues: CASSVASGPYEQYF. The chain links TRBV9 to TRBJ2-7; 7 positions match TRBD2. V trimming: 2 bases; J trimming: 2 bases; junction bases outside the gene matches: 4. Germline V gene data show CDR1 as SGDLS and CDR2 as YYNGEE. This CDR3 contains 14 residues.

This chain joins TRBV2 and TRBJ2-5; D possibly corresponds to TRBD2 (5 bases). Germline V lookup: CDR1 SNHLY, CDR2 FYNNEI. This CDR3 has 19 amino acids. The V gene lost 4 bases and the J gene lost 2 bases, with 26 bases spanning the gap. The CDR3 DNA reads TGTGCCAGCAGTGGTACCCCTAGCTTGCCCCCTAGTACTCAAGAGACCCAGTACTTC. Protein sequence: CASSGTPSLPPSTQETQYF.

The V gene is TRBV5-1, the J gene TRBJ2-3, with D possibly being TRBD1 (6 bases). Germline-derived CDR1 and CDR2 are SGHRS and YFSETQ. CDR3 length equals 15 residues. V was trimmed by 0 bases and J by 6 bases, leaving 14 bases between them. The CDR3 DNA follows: TGCGCCAGCAGCTTGGCAACAGGGTTAACTGATACGCAGTATTTT. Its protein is CASSLATGLTDTQYF. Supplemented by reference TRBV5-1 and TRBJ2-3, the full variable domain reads KAGVTQTPRYLIKTRGQQVTLSCSPISGHRSVSWYQQTPGQGLQFLFEYFSETQRNKGNFPGRFSGRQFSNSRSEMNVSTLELGDSALYLCASSLATGLTDTQYFGPGTRLTVL.

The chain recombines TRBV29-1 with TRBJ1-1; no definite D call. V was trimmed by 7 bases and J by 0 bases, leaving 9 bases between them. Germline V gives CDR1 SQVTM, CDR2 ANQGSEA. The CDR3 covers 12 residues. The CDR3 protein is CSAITLNTEAFF. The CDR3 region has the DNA TGCAGCGCCATAACTCTGAACACTGAAGCTTTCTTT.

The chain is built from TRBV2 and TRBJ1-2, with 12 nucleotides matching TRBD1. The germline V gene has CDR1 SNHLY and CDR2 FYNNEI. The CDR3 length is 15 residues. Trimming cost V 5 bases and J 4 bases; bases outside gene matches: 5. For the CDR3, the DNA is TGTGCCAGCAGTATAGGGACAGGGGGCTTCTATGGCTACACCTTC. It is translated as CASSIGTGGFYGYTF.

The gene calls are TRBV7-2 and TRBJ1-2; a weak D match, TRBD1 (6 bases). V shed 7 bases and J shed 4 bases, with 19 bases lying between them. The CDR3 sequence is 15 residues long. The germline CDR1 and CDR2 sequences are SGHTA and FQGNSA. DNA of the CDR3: TGTGCCAGCATGGGGACACCGATTAGAGGCTATGGCTACACCTTC. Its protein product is CASMGTPIRGYGYTF.

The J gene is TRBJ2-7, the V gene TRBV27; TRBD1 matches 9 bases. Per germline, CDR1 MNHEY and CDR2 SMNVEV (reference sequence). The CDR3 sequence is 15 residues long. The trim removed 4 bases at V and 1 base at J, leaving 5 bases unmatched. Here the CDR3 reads CASSSPGTGSYEQYF. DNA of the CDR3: TGTGCCAGCAGTTCGCCCGGGACAGGGTCCTACGAGCAGTACTTC.

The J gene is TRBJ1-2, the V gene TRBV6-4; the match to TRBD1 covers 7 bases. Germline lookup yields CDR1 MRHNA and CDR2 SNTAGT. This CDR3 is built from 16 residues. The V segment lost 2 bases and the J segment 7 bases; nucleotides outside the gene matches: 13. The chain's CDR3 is CASSDPADRVLGGYTF. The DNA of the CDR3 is TGTGCCAGCAGTGACCCCGCCGACAGGGTATTGGGTGGCTACACCTTC.

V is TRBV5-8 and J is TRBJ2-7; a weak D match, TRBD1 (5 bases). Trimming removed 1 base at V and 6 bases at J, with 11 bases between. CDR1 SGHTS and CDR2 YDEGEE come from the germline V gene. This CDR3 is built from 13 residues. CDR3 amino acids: CASSLRQNLEQYV. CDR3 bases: TGTGCCAGCAGCTTGAGACAGAACCTCGAGCAGTACGTC.

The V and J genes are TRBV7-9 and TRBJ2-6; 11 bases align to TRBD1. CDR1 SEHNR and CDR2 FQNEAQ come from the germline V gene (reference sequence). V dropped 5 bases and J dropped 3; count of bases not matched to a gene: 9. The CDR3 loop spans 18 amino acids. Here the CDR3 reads CASSAPGTGGFGANVLTF. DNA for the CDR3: TGTGCCAGCAGCGCACCCGGGACAGGGGGTTTTGGGGCCAACGTCCTGACTTTC.

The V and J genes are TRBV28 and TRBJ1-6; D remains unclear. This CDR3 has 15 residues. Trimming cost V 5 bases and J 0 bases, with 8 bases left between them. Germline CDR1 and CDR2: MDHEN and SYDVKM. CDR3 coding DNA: TGTGCCAGCAGTCCCTTGAGCTCCTATAATTCACCCCTCCACTTT. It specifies CASSPLSSYNSPLHF.

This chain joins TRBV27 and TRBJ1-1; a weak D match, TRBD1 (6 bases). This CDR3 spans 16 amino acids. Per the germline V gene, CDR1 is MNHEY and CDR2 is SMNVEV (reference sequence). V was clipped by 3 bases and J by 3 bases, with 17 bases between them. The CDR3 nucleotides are TGTGCCAGCAGTTTTAGAGGACAGACCTTTTACACTGAAGCTTTCTTT. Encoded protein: CASSFRGQTFYTEAFF.

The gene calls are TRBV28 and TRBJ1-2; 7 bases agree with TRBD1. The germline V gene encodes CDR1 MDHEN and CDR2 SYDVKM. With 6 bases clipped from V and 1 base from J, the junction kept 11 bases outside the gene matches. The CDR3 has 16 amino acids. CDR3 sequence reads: CASSYQSRGFNYGYTF. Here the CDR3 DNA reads TGTGCCAGCAGCTACCAGTCCAGGGGGTTTAACTATGGCTACACCTTC.

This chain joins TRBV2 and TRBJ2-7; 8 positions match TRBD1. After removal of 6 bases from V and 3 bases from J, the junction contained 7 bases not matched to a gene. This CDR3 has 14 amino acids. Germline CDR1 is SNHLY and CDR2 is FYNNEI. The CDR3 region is CASRLTGDLYEQYF. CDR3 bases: TGTGCCAGCAGGCTGACAGGGGATCTCTACGAGCAGTACTTC.

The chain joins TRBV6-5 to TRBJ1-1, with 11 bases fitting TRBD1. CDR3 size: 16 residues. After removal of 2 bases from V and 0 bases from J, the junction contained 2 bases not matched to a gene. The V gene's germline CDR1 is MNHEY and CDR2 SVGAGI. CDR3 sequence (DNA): TGTGCCAGCAGTTACGGGACAGGGGGGATGAACACTGAAGCTTTCTTT. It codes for CASSYGTGGMNTEAFF.

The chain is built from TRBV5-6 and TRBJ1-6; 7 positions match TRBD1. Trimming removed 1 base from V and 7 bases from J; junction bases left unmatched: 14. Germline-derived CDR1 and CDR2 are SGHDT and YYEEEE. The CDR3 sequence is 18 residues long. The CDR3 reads CASSLIGWVAGGNSPLHF. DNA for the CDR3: TGTGCCAGCAGCTTGATCGGCTGGGTGGCAGGGGGAAATTCACCCCTCCACTTT.

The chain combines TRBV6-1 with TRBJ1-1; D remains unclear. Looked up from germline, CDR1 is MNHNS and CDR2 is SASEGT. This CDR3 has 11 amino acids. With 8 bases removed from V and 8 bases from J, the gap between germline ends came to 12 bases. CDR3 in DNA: TGTGCCAGCTTTGAGTTGTTCGAAGCTTTCTTT. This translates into CASFELFEAFF.

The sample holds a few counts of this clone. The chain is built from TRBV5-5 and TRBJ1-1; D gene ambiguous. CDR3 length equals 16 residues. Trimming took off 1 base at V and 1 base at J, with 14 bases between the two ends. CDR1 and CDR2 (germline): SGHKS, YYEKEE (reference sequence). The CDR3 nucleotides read TGTGCCAGCAGCTTGAACTGGATAGACACGAACACTGAAGCTTTCTTT. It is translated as CASSLNWIDTNTEAFF. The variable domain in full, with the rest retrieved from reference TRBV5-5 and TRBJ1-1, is DAGVTQSPTHLIKTRGQQVTLRCSPISGHKSVSWYQQVLGQGPQFIFQYYEKEERGRGNFPDRFSARQFPNYSSELNVNALLLGDSALYLCASSLNWIDTNTEAFFGQGTRLTVV.

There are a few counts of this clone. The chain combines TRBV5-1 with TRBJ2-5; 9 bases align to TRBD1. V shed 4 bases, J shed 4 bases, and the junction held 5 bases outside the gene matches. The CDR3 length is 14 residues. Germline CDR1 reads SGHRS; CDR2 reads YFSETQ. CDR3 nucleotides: TGCGCCAGCAGCCCTAGACAGGGGGGAGAGACCCAGTACTTC. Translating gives CASSPRQGGETQYF.

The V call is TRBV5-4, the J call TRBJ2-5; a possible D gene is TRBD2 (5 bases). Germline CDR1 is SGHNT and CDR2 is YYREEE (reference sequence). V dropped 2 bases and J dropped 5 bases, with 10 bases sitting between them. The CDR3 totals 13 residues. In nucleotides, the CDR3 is TGTGCCAGCAGCTTTCTAAGGGAGGAGACCCAGTACTTC. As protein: CASSFLREETQYF.